The 27 T cell receptor beta chains given below trace back to one sample, sequenced in a study of blood T cell repertoires in COVID-19. Assay used: immunoSEQ multiplex PCR; TCRdb lists only in-frame clones, some missing. The sample carries 55,000 to 65,000 clones, over 70% recorded once. The sequencing input was peripheral blood. Receptor source: a young man with COVID-19, enrolled during active disease.

The CDR3 spells CASSLIAGDYYNEQFF. DNA of the CDR3: TGTGCCAGCAGTTTAATAGCGGGGGACTACTACAATGAGCAGTTCTTC. This rearrangement joins TRBV27 to TRBJ2-1; TRBD2 aligns across 9 bases. The CDR3 has 16 amino acids. The trim removed 2 bases at V and 3 bases at J, leaving 5 bases unmatched. CDR1 and CDR2 (germline): MNHEY, SMNVEV (reference sequence).

V gene TRBV28 combines with J gene TRBJ1-2; D not resolved. The V end lost 8 bases, the J end lost 4 bases, and 11 bases lay between the germline ends. The CDR3 loop spans 12 amino acids. Per germline, CDR1 MDHEN and CDR2 SYDVKM. The CDR3 DNA follows: TGTGCCAGCGACTCTAACGGCTATGGCTACACCTTC. It codes for CASDSNGYGYTF.

The rearrangement uses TRBV6-6 and TRBJ1-5; tentatively, D is TRBD1 (6 bases). The V end lost 10 bases, the J end lost 1 base, and 17 bases lay between the germline ends. Germline V gene data show CDR1 as MNHNY and CDR2 as SVGAGI (reference sequence). CDR3 length: 15 residues. Written as DNA, the CDR3 is TGTGCCACCAGACCTCCCGACAGGAGCAATCAGCCCCAGCATTTT. Encoded protein: CATRPPDRSNQPQHF.

V gene TRBV10-3 combines with J gene TRBJ2-3; D is undetermined. This CDR3 has 13 residues. Trimming took 7 bases from V and 0 from J, leaving 8 bases between them. Germline V gene sequence: CDR1 ENHRY, CDR2 SYGVKD. The CDR3 is CAITGPSTDTQYF. The CDR3 DNA is TGTGCCATCACCGGTCCTAGCACAGATACGCAGTATTTT.

This clone was seen a few times. The CDR3 nucleotides are TGTGCCGCCACGCGCATGGGCGGAGAGGGGGAGGAGCTGTTTTTT. Residues: CAATRMGGEGEELFF. The J gene is TRBJ2-2, the V gene TRBV6-5; D possibly corresponds to TRBD1 (6 bases). V was pared by 11 bases and J by 10 bases, with 26 bases between. CDR1 and CDR2 from the germline V gene are MNHEY and SVGAGI. This CDR3 is 15 amino acids long.

This clone was detected a few times. This chain's CDR3 is CASRMGGPYEQYF. The CDR3 DNA sequence: TGTGCCAGCAGGATGGGGGGACCCTACGAGCAGTACTTC. The chain links TRBV28 to TRBJ2-7; tentatively, D is TRBD2 (6 bases). The CDR3 sequence is 13 residues long. V dropped 6 bases and J dropped 2 bases, with 11 bases sitting between them. The germline CDR1 and CDR2 sequences are MDHEN and SYDVKM.

This clone was picked up one time. The chain joins TRBV5-1 to TRBJ2-2; 7 bases map to TRBD2. The V gene end was trimmed by 0 bases and the J gene end by 4 bases; junction bases not matched to a gene: 6. Germline lookup yields CDR1 SGHRS and CDR2 YFSETQ. The CDR3 runs to 16 residues. CDR3 in amino acids: CASSLGEGALTGELFF. Here the CDR3 DNA reads TGCGCCAGCAGCTTGGGGGAGGGAGCCCTCACCGGGGAGCTGTTTTTT.

This clone came up a few times. The rearrangement joins TRBV7-9 to TRBJ1-1; 7 bases align to TRBD1. The CDR3 spans 12 residues. Per germline, CDR1 SEHNR and CDR2 FQNEAQ (reference sequence). Trimming cost V 5 bases and J 3 bases; bases outside gene matches: 0. CDR3 nucleotides: TGTGCCAGCAGCAGGGGGCACACTGAAGCTTTCTTT. As protein: CASSRGHTEAFF.

The CDR3 DNA reads TGTGCCAGCAGCGTATCTGCGGCTAGCGGGAGAGAGACCCAGTACTTC. Its protein is CASSVSAASGRETQYF. The rearrangement joins TRBV9 to TRBJ2-5; the match to TRBD2 covers 10 bases. The V gene's germline CDR1 is SGDLS and CDR2 YYNGEE. Unmatched junction bases numbered 7, after V lost 1 base and J lost 4 bases. This CDR3 comprises 16 residues.

This clone was observed a single time. V is TRBV9 and J is TRBJ2-5, with TRBD1 matching 12 bases. The CDR3 extends over 16 amino acids. CDR1 SGDLS and CDR2 YYNGEE come from the germline V gene. V lost 4 bases, J lost 4 bases, and 8 bases stayed unmatched. As DNA, the CDR3 is TGTGCCAGCAGCAACTGGGGACAGGGGGCAGGAGAGACCCAGTACTTC. As protein: CASSNWGQGAGETQYF. Full variable domain (remainder filled in from reference TRBV9 and TRBJ2-5): DSGVTQTPKHLITATGQRVTLRCSPRSGDLSVYWYQQSLDQGLQFLIQYYNGEERAKGNILERFSAQQFPDLHSELNLSSLELGDSALYFCASSNWGQGAGETQYFGPGTRLLVL.

The rearrangement links TRBV18 to TRBJ2-1; 13 nucleotides match TRBD2. V lost 6 bases and J lost 6; bases outside the gene matches: 5. The CDR3 runs to 15 residues. Germline V gene data show CDR1 as KGHSH and CDR2 as LQKENI. CDR3 region: CASSLGLAGSNEQFF. As DNA, the CDR3 is TGTGCCAGCTCGCTGGGACTAGCGGGGAGCAATGAGCAGTTCTTC.

This clone occurred once. The CDR3 loop is CASARGLSTEAFF. CDR3 DNA sequence: TGTGCCAGCGCCAGGGGCCTCAGCACTGAAGCTTTCTTT. J is TRBJ1-1 and V is TRBV7-2, with a weak D call TRBD1 (6 bases). The germline V gene has CDR1 SGHTA and CDR2 FQGNSA. Trimming removed 8 bases at V and 4 bases at J, with 14 bases between. The CDR3 has 13 residues.

The chain has TRBV4-1 and TRBJ2-3, with D hard to call. From germline, CDR1 is MGHRA and CDR2 YSYEKL. The germline V and J ends were trimmed by 3 bases and 6 bases, with 7 bases remaining between them. The CDR3 covers 12 residues. This chain's CDR3 is CASSQPVDTQYF. CDR3 nucleotides: TGCGCCAGCAGCCAGCCGGTCGATACGCAGTATTTT.

V gene TRBV30 combines with J gene TRBJ1-5, with D maybe TRBD1 (6 bases). Germline loops: CDR1 GTSNPN, CDR2 SVGIG (reference sequence). The length of the CDR3 is 15 residues. Trimming left V 5 bases short and J 3 bases short, with 17 bases between. This CDR3 is CAWGTGGGHNQPQHF. In nucleotides, the CDR3 is TGTGCCTGGGGCACCGGGGGGGGGCACAATCAGCCCCAGCATTTT.

The V and J genes are TRBV25-1 and TRBJ1-2, with TRBD1 matching over 7 bases. CDR3 length: 11 amino acids. The germline V gene encodes CDR1 MGHDK and CDR2 SYGVNS. V shed 7 bases and J 10 bases; nucleotides not matched to a gene: 6. The DNA of the CDR3 is TGTGCCAGCAAAGGACAGGCCCACTACACCTTC. This gives the protein CASKGQAHYTF.

V and J are TRBV18 and TRBJ2-1; the match to TRBD1 covers 7 bases. The CDR3 contains 16 residues. CDR1 and CDR2 from the germline V gene are KGHSH and LQKENI. V was pared by 4 bases and J by 3 bases, with 9 bases of the junction left unmatched. Here the CDR3 DNA reads TGTGCCAGCTCACAAAAATCGACAGGGATCTACAATGAGCAGTTCTTC. This translates into CASSQKSTGIYNEQFF.

J is TRBJ2-1 and V is TRBV7-6, with D maybe TRBD2 (5 bases). V lost 2 bases, J lost 5 bases, and 10 bases lay in between. Germline lookup yields CDR1 SGHVS and CDR2 FNYEAQ. CDR3 length: 14 amino acids. As DNA, the CDR3 is TGTGCCAGCAGCTTAAGCGGCGGAGACAATGAGCAGTTCTTC. It translates to CASSLSGGDNEQFF.

V gene TRBV7-9 combines with J gene TRBJ1-4; no reliable D call. Germline CDR1 SEHNR, CDR2 FQNEAQ (reference sequence). Trimming shortened V by 4 bases and J by 1 base, and 13 bases separated the two germline ends. CDR3 length: 16 residues. CDR3: CASSSTGRGTNEKLFF. The CDR3 bases are TGTGCCAGCAGCTCGACCGGGCGGGGAACTAATGAAAAACTGTTTTTT.

The gene calls are TRBV19 and TRBJ2-1; TRBD2 is a possible D gene (6 bases). The CDR3 contains 12 residues. CDR1 and CDR2 (germline): LNHDA, SQIVND (reference sequence). Trimming took 6 bases from V and 8 from J, leaving 11 bases between them. CDR3 region: CASSTGAYEQFF. The CDR3 nucleotides are TGTGCCAGTAGCACGGGAGCGTATGAGCAGTTCTTC.

V is TRBV9 and J is TRBJ2-4, with 8 bases aligning to TRBD1. Germline V CDR1 and CDR2: SGDLS, YYNGEE. The CDR3 sequence is 14 residues long. The V gene end was trimmed by 3 bases and the J gene end by 5 bases; junction bases not matched to a gene: 4. The CDR3 coding sequence is TGTGCCAGCAGCGCTCCGGGACAGGAAAACATTCAGTACTTC. This encodes CASSAPGQENIQYF.

The chain has TRBV28 and TRBJ2-7; 8 positions match TRBD1. This CDR3 contains 15 residues. Germline-derived CDR1 and CDR2 are MDHEN and SYDVKM. V lost 4 bases to trimming and J lost 0 bases; unmatched junction nucleotides: 5. CDR3 DNA sequence: TGTGCCAGCAGTTCACAGGGGGGCAGCTCCTACGAGCAGTACTTC. Translated: CASSSQGGSSYEQYF.

This rearrangement joins TRBV6-5 to TRBJ2-2, with 8 positions matching TRBD2. The CDR3 runs to 15 residues. CDR1 is MNHEY, CDR2 SVGAGI, per germline. Unmatched junction bases numbered 4, after V lost 4 bases and J lost 3 bases. CDR3 amino acids: CASSLGLADTGELFF. The CDR3 DNA reads as TGTGCCAGCAGTTTAGGACTAGCCGACACCGGGGAGCTGTTTTTT.

The chain links TRBV7-9 to TRBJ2-1; TRBD2 agrees at 8 bases. V trimming: 7 bases; J trimming: 0 bases; junction bases outside the gene matches: 8. The CDR3 contains 16 residues. Germline CDR1 and CDR2: SEHNR and FQNEAQ (reference sequence). CDR3 bases: TGTGCCAGCAAACTAGCGGCAGAGAGCTCCTACAATGAGCAGTTCTTC. It is translated as CASKLAAESSYNEQFF.

This chain uses TRBV28 with TRBJ1-2; possible D gene TRBD1, 5 bases. The CDR3 sequence is 15 residues long. Looked up from germline, CDR1 is MDHEN and CDR2 is SYDVKM. V was pared by 2 bases and J by 4 bases, with 14 bases between. Here the CDR3 reads CASSLQFGAAYGYTF. The CDR3 bases are TGTGCCAGCAGTTTACAGTTTGGGGCTGCCTATGGCTACACCTTC.

This clone was counted a few times. CDR3 DNA: TGTGCCAGTAGTAGTCGGGGACTAGCGGCCCACCTTTCCTACGAGCAGTACTTC. It yields the protein CASSSRGLAAHLSYEQYF. The chain employs TRBV19 and TRBJ2-7; 11 positions match TRBD2. With V trimmed by 4 bases and J by 1 base, 12 bases remained unmatched. Germline-derived CDR1 and CDR2 are LNHDA and SQIVND (reference sequence). The CDR3 length is 18 residues.

The J gene is TRBJ2-7, the V gene TRBV18; a possible D gene is TRBD2 (5 bases). Trimming took off 5 bases at V and 1 base at J, with 18 bases between the two ends. This CDR3 has 16 amino acids. CDR1 is KGHSH, CDR2 LQKENI, per germline. CDR3 nucleotides: TGTGCCAGCTCAGGCTCCGGGAACCAAAATTCCTACGAGCAGTACTTC. It encodes CASSGSGNQNSYEQYF.

This chain uses TRBV30 with TRBJ1-1; D is perhaps TRBD1 (6 bases). CDR1 and CDR2 from the germline V gene are GTSNPN and SVGIG (reference sequence). CDR3 length: 15 residues. Trimming pared 3 bases from V and 0 bases from J, leaving 14 bases between. CDR3 region: CAWRVGGGMNTEAFF. The CDR3 region has the DNA TGTGCCTGGAGGGTAGGGGGGGGCATGAACACTGAAGCTTTCTTT.